The T cell receptor (beta chain) described here comes from a study of blood T cell repertoires in COVID-19 (dated by TCRdb to 2020 to 2022). In terms of the full investigation: Collaborator samples came from the United States, Italy and Spain and covered acute and convalescent phases of COVID-19. The material from the prospective study consisted of cDNA or gDNA derived from T cells, B-cell-depleted T cells, or PBMCs. The sample metadata nearly always contained a de-identified subject ID, COVID-19 status, age in years and sex. The samples were drawn from two sources: the first 160 participants of the ongoing ImmuneRACE study, and about 1,300 subjects contributed by 6 global collaborators. Where available, HLA class I and class II types were obtained from metadata supplied by the sample provider rather than from assay-based typing. The dataset comprised deeply sampled blood TCRbeta repertoires from subjects exposed to, actively infected with, or recovered from COVID-19. The repertoires were released in a freely available public database meant as a resource for research on the immune response to SARS-CoV-2. Beyond this particular receptor, the publication reports: How much clinical and demographic metadata was included differed by source and by participant, and the metadata was provided uncurated.

Here V drops 10 bases and J drops 8 bases, and the junction holds 5 bases not matched to any gene. The CDR3 measures 11 amino acids from cysteine to phenylalanine. The kept DNA is CDR3 alone, 33 bases in frame from the first base. In the germline V gene, CDR1 corresponds to KGHDR and CDR2 to SFDVKD. About this clone: Its antigen remains undetermined. One base away there is no much larger clone; base qualities are not given. The same CDR3 can be traced to other DNA sequences in this sample.

The collaborating institutions used their own protocols to collect whole blood in K2EDTA tubes. For TCRbeta analysis, collaborators shipped samples in one of three forms: frozen whole blood, isolated PBMCs, or DNA extracted from either of those sample types. TCRbeta CDR3 regions were amplified from genomic DNA using the immunoSEQ Assay, a bias-controlled multiplex PCR. The published analysis was carried out like this. The number of nucleated cells in each sample was estimated from the amplification of reference gene primers within the assay. Sequence reads were collapsed and filtered to measure the absolute abundance of every unique TCRbeta CDR3 rearrangement. For each sample, productive Simpson clonality was calculated as the square root of Simpson's diversity index over productive rearrangements. TCRdb took over this immuneACCESS table, retaining in-frame rearrangements with V and J assigned. Such tables are incomplete; in checked studies, under half of the missing clones stem from an unresolved V gene, and the remainder is unexplained. From that table come the V and J calls and clone size; the DNA was used to work out D and trimming. The sample table contains more than 95,000 clones; only one count was recorded for roughly 83% of them. The ten biggest clones cover roughly 35% of the sample.

The material sequenced was peripheral blood. The rearranged chain carries TRBV24-1 and TRBJ1-1; TRBD1 aligns with 8 central bases. The TCR was taken from a man aged 35 to 55 with active or convalescent COVID-19. The nucleotides read TGTGCCACTAAGCAGGGGGCGGAAGCTTTCTTT. Its protein product is CATKQGAEAFF.